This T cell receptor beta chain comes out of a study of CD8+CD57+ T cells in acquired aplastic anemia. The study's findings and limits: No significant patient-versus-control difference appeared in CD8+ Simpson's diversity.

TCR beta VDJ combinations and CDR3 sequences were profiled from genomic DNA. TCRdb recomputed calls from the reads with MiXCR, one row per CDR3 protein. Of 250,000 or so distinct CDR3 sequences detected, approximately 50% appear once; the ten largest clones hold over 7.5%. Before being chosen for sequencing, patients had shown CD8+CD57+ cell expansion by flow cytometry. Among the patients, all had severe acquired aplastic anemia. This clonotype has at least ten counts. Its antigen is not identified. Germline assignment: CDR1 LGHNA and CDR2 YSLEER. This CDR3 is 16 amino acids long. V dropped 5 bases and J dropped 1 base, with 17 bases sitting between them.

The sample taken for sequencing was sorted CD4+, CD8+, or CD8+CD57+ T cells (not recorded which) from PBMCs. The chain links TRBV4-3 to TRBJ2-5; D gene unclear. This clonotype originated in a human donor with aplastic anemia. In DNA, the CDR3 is TGCGCCAGCAGCTCACAGACGGGCGGACCCCAAGAGACCCAGTACTTC. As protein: CASSSQTGGPQETQYF.